This TCR beta chain was sequenced during a study of neurological immune-mediated disorders. One entry per CDR3 protein results from TCRdb running MiXCR on the 5' RACE reads. The repertoire has tens of thousands of distinct CDR3 sequences, more than 3% of them found once; the top ten carry approximately 1.8%. This clonotype was observed at least ten times. CDR1 is SGHAT, CDR2 FQNNGV, per germline. The CDR3 totals 17 residues. Trimming removed 2 bases from V and 2 bases from J; junction bases left unmatched: 4. This TCR was sampled from a woman in her thirties or forties with multiple sclerosis. The J gene is TRBJ2-1, the V gene TRBV11-2; the match to TRBD2 covers 12 bases. The material sequenced was CD4+ T cells from blood. The CDR3 here is CASSLRASGGAYNEQFF. CDR3 sequence (DNA): TGTGCCAGCAGCTTACGGGCTAGCGGGGGGGCCTACAATGAGCAGTTCTTC.